This T cell receptor (beta chain) was observed in a study of CD8 T cells in ankylosing spondylitis. Study results and caveats: Disease-linked clones reportedly showed significant enrichment in matched ankylosing spondylitis synovial fluid.

TCRdb called the 5' RACE reads again in MiXCR, with one record for every CDR3 protein. The sample has 150,000 to 200,000 distinct CDR3 sequences; about 17% are singletons. This clonotype was seen only a few times. As yet, its antigen is unknown. The clonotype was recovered from a male donor with ankylosing spondylitis or in good health (not recorded which). Sample: blood, either unsorted or a sorted T cell fraction (not recorded which).

CDR3 protein: CASTLNGELFF. CDR3 bases: TGCGCCAGCACCCTAAACGGGGAGCTGTTTTTT. This chain links TRBV5-1 with TRBJ2-2; no clear D. The CDR3 contains 11 residues. From germline, CDR1 is SGHRS and CDR2 YFSETQ. Trimming removed 6 bases at V and 7 bases at J, with 7 bases between.